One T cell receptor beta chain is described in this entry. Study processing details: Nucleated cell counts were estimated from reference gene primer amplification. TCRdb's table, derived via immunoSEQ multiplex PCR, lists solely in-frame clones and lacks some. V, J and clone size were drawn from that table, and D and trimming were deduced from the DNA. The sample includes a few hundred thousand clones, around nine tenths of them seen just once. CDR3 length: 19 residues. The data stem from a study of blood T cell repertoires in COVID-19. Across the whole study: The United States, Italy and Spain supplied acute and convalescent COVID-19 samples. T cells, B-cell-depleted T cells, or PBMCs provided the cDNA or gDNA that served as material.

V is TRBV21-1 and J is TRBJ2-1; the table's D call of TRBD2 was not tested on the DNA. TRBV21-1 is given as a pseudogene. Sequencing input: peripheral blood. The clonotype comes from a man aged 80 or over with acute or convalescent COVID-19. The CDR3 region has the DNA TGTGCCAGCAGCCCCCGGACTAGCGGGAGGAATTGCAACTACAATGAGCAGTTCTTC. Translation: CASSPRTSGRNCNYNEQFF.